This T cell receptor (beta chain) was sequenced for a study of blood T cell repertoires in COVID-19. For the study at large: Sources were T cells, B-cell-depleted T cells, or PBMCs; the material itself was cDNA or gDNA.

Germline V gives CDR1 SGHRS, CDR2 YFSETQ. J gave up 1 base and V 4 bases, and 4 bases lay outside the gene matches. This CDR3 is 14 amino acids long. In the original processing: How many nucleated cells were present was estimated from reference gene primer amplification. Assay used: immunoSEQ multiplex PCR; TCRdb lists only in-frame clones, some missing. Clone size and the V and J calls come from that table; the DNA yielded D and trimming. The sample records just under 350,000 clones, approximately 90% being singletons. This clone has only one observation. Sequencing was performed on peripheral blood. This TCR derives from a woman aged 18-35 years who had recovered from COVID-19. The V call is TRBV5-1, the J call TRBJ1-1; 7 bases are shared with TRBD1. The CDR3 coding sequence is TGCGCCAGCAGCCCCGGGACAGAGAACACTGAAGCTTTCTTT. Its protein is CASSPGTENTEAFF.